Listed below are T cell receptor beta chains from one sample, sequenced in a study of radiation and T cells in renal cell carcinoma. Some clones are missing from TCRdb's copy, which holds only in-frame ones; the method was immunoSEQ multiplex PCR. The sample gives around 140,000 clones, roughly 83% of which show up once; around a quarter is in the top ten. The starting material was blood, obtained from a patient whose treatment included radiotherapy and nephrectomy. All receptors derive from a woman aged 45-65 years with renal cell carcinoma. The CDR3 runs from the conserved cysteine through the conserved F or W. D genes are given only for firm matches. Rows may omit the clone size; those that give it use once, few, many or a size class.

v_gene: TRBV6-6; d_gene: -; j_gene: TRBJ2-1; abundance: -; CDR3aa: CASSYSMGSQGEQFF; CDR3nt: TGTGCCAGCAGTTACTCGATGGGATCCCAAGGTGAGCAGTTCTTC
v_gene: TRBV5-4; d_gene: -; j_gene: TRBJ2-5; abundance: few; CDR3aa: CASSLGSSGPQETQYF; CDR3nt: TGTGCCAGCAGCTTGGGGTCTTCGGGTCCCCAAGAGACCCAGTACTTC
v_gene: TRBV29-1; d_gene: -; j_gene: TRBJ1-5; abundance: -; CDR3aa: CSVEEVSNQPQHF; CDR3nt: TGCAGCGTTGAAGAAGTTAGCAATCAGCCCCAGCATTTT
v_gene: TRBV6-5; d_gene: TRBD1; j_gene: TRBJ1-1; abundance: once; CDR3aa: CASTRDSHTEAFF; CDR3nt: TGTGCCAGCACCCGGGACAGCCACACTGAAGCTTTCTTT
v_gene: TRBV23-1; d_gene: TRBD2; j_gene: TRBJ2-1; abundance: -; CDR3aa: CASSSAGVSYNEQFF; CDR3nt: TGCGCCAGCAGTTCGGCGGGAGTTTCCTACAATGAGCAGTTCTTC
v_gene: TRBV6-5; d_gene: TRBD2; j_gene: TRBJ2-5; abundance: once; CDR3aa: CASKYSGGAGETQYF; CDR3nt: TGTGCCAGCAAATATAGCGGGGGGGCCGGGGAGACCCAGTACTTC
v_gene: TRBV18; d_gene: -; j_gene: TRBJ2-3; abundance: -; CDR3aa: CASSTDPTDTQYF; CDR3nt: TGTGCCAGCTCTACGGACCCCACAGATACGCAGTATTTT
v_gene: TRBV4-3; d_gene: -; j_gene: TRBJ1-5; abundance: -; CDR3aa: CASSQEEGGGQPQHF; CDR3nt: TGCGCCAGCAGCCAAGAAGAGGGTGGAGGTCAGCCCCAGCATTTT
v_gene: TRBV7-2; d_gene: -; j_gene: TRBJ1-2; abundance: -; CDR3aa: CASSPSGGPYGYTF; CDR3nt: TGTGCCAGCAGCCCCTCTGGGGGGCCCTATGGCTACACCTTC
v_gene: TRBV30; d_gene: TRBD1; j_gene: TRBJ1-6; abundance: -; CDR3aa: CAWSVHDRGFTSYNSPLHF; CDR3nt: TGTGCCTGGAGTGTACACGACAGGGGCTTTACCTCCTATAATTCACCCCTCCACTTT
v_gene: TRBV25-1; d_gene: -; j_gene: TRBJ2-5; abundance: -; CDR3aa: CASSEWAEGETQYF; CDR3nt: TGTGCCAGCAGTGAATGGGCGGAGGGGGAGACCCAGTACTTC
v_gene: TRBV7-9; d_gene: -; j_gene: TRBJ1-1; abundance: once; CDR3aa: CASSIGRAEAFF; CDR3nt: TGTGCCAGCAGCATCGGACGGGCCGAAGCTTTCTTT
v_gene: TRBV6-6; d_gene: -; j_gene: TRBJ1-1; abundance: -; CDR3aa: CASTHLTEAFF; CDR3nt: TGTGCCAGCACCCACCTTACTGAAGCTTTCTTT
v_gene: TRBV11-2; d_gene: -; j_gene: TRBJ2-7; abundance: -; CDR3aa: CASSLAGSYEQYF; CDR3nt: TGTGCCAGCAGCTTGGCAGGTTCCTACGAGCAGTACTTC
v_gene: TRBV29-1; d_gene: -; j_gene: TRBJ1-1; abundance: -; CDR3aa: CSAGGQPNTEAFF; CDR3nt: TGCAGCGCCGGAGGACAACCGAACACTGAAGCTTTCTTT
v_gene: TRBV18; d_gene: -; j_gene: TRBJ2-5; abundance: few; CDR3aa: CASSQGRQETQYF; CDR3nt: TGTGCCAGCTCACAGGGGAGGCAAGAGACCCAGTACTTC
v_gene: TRBV5-1; d_gene: TRBD1; j_gene: TRBJ1-2; abundance: few; CDR3aa: CASSPGQNYGYTF; CDR3nt: TGCGCCAGCAGCCCGGGACAGAACTATGGCTACACCTTC
v_gene: TRBV6-6; d_gene: -; j_gene: TRBJ2-7; abundance: -; CDR3aa: CASSGRSNLYEQYF; CDR3nt: TGTGCCAGCTCGGGACGGAGTAACCTCTACGAGCAGTACTTC
v_gene: TRBV6-1; d_gene: -; j_gene: TRBJ2-3; abundance: few; CDR3aa: CASSAGRDTQYF; CDR3nt: TGTGCCAGCAGTGCAGGGCGGGATACGCAGTATTTT
v_gene: TRBV10-1; d_gene: -; j_gene: TRBJ2-3; abundance: -; CDR3aa: CASRGPNTDTQYF; CDR3nt: TGCGCCAGTAGAGGACCTAACACAGATACGCAGTATTTT
v_gene: TRBV18; d_gene: -; j_gene: TRBJ1-2; abundance: few; CDR3aa: CASSRGVYGYTF; CDR3nt: TGTGCCAGCTCAAGGGGTGTCTATGGCTACACCTTC
v_gene: TRBV7-2; d_gene: -; j_gene: TRBJ2-4; abundance: -; CDR3aa: CASSPEGWAKNIQYF; CDR3nt: TGTGCCAGCAGCCCCGAAGGATGGGCCAAAAACATTCAGTACTTC
v_gene: TRBV25-1; d_gene: TRBD1; j_gene: TRBJ2-2; abundance: -; CDR3aa: CASSDNRGIGELFF; CDR3nt: TGTGCCAGCAGTGATAACAGGGGTATCGGGGAGCTGTTTTTT
v_gene: TRBV2; d_gene: -; j_gene: TRBJ1-5; abundance: few; CDR3aa: CASSVGTLSNQPQHF; CDR3nt: TGTGCCAGCAGTGTCGGGACACTTAGCAATCAGCCCCAGCATTTT
v_gene: TRBV6-5; d_gene: TRBD1; j_gene: TRBJ1-1; abundance: -; CDR3aa: CASSYSGTGSYGEAFF; CDR3nt: TGTGCCAGCAGTTACTCGGGGACAGGGTCTTACGGTGAAGCTTTCTTT
v_gene: TRBV6-5; d_gene: -; j_gene: TRBJ1-1; abundance: -; CDR3aa: CASSPQTEAFF; CDR3nt: TGTGCCAGCAGTCCCCAAACTGAAGCTTTCTTT
v_gene: TRBV19; d_gene: TRBD1; j_gene: TRBJ1-5; abundance: few; CDR3aa: CASSIGGQGDQPQHF; CDR3nt: TGTGCCAGTAGTATAGGGGGACAGGGGGATCAGCCCCAGCATTTT
v_gene: TRBV5-1; d_gene: TRBD2; j_gene: TRBJ2-1; abundance: -; CDR3aa: CASSLGAGGSYNEQFF; CDR3nt: TGCGCCAGCAGCCTGGGGGCGGGGGGCTCCTACAATGAGCAGTTCTTC
v_gene: TRBV7-2; d_gene: -; j_gene: TRBJ1-2; abundance: -; CDR3aa: CASSNTGSYGYTF; CDR3nt: TGTGCCAGCAGTAATACAGGGTCCTATGGCTACACCTTC
v_gene: TRBV9; d_gene: -; j_gene: TRBJ2-2; abundance: -; CDR3aa: CASSVYSRSPGELFF; CDR3nt: TGTGCCAGCAGCGTATATTCTCGGTCCCCCGGGGAGCTGTTTTTT
v_gene: TRBV7-2; d_gene: -; j_gene: TRBJ1-1; abundance: -; CDR3aa: CASRSTGAEAFF; CDR3nt: TGTGCCAGCAGGTCGACAGGAGCTGAAGCTTTCTTT
v_gene: TRBV2; d_gene: TRBD1; j_gene: TRBJ1-1; abundance: -; CDR3aa: CASTLYGQGNTEAFF; CDR3nt: TGTGCCAGCACCCTCTACGGACAGGGGAACACTGAAGCTTTCTTT
v_gene: TRBV9; d_gene: -; j_gene: TRBJ2-2; abundance: -; CDR3aa: CASSPPHANTGELFF; CDR3nt: TGTGCCAGCAGCCCTCCCCACGCGAACACCGGGGAGCTGTTTTTT
v_gene: TRBV7-9; d_gene: -; j_gene: TRBJ2-5; abundance: -; CDR3aa: CASSLLDGQETQYF; CDR3nt: TGTGCCAGCAGCCTACTAGACGGGCAAGAGACCCAGTACTTC
v_gene: TRBV28; d_gene: -; j_gene: TRBJ1-1; abundance: -; CDR3aa: CASSGAGLTEAFF; CDR3nt: TGTGCCAGCAGTGGGGCGGGGTTGACTGAAGCTTTCTTT
v_gene: TRBV29-1; d_gene: TRBD2; j_gene: TRBJ2-1; abundance: -; CDR3aa: CSVDLTSGGSREQFF; CDR3nt: TGCAGCGTGGACCTAACTAGCGGGGGTTCCCGAGAGCAGTTCTTC
v_gene: TRBV2; d_gene: -; j_gene: TRBJ1-5; abundance: few; CDR3aa: CASSELSSDQPQHF; CDR3nt: TGTGCCAGCAGTGAACTGTCCAGTGATCAGCCCCAGCATTTT
v_gene: TRBV10-3; d_gene: TRBD1; j_gene: TRBJ2-7; abundance: -; CDR3aa: CAISQRQGPDEQYF; CDR3nt: TGTGCCATCAGTCAGAGACAGGGGCCGGACGAGCAGTACTTC
v_gene: TRBV6-1; d_gene: -; j_gene: TRBJ1-5; abundance: -; CDR3aa: CASSGPALRNGQPQHF; CDR3nt: TGTGCCAGCAGTGGGCCCGCCCTCCGCAACGGTCAGCCCCAGCATTTT
v_gene: TRBV5-6; d_gene: -; j_gene: TRBJ2-7; abundance: -; CDR3aa: CASSLEGVENYEQYF; CDR3nt: TGTGCCAGCAGCTTAGAGGGAGTGGAGAACTACGAGCAGTACTTC
v_gene: TRBV18; d_gene: -; j_gene: TRBJ1-5; abundance: -; CDR3aa: CASSPPGYQPQHF; CDR3nt: TGTGCCAGCTCACCACCAGGCTATCAGCCCCAGCATTTT
v_gene: TRBV30; d_gene: -; j_gene: TRBJ1-2; abundance: -; CDR3aa: CAWSDILSGPNYGYTF; CDR3nt: TGTGCCTGGAGCGATATTTTGTCAGGCCCTAACTATGGCTACACCTTC
v_gene: TRBV6-6; d_gene: -; j_gene: TRBJ2-7; abundance: -; CDR3aa: CASSYQTLEQYF; CDR3nt: TGTGCCAGCAGTTACCAGACGCTCGAGCAGTACTTC
v_gene: TRBV18; d_gene: -; j_gene: TRBJ2-7; abundance: -; CDR3aa: CASSGTVSMYEQYF; CDR3nt: TGTGCCAGCTCGGGGACGGTGTCGATGTACGAGCAGTACTTC
v_gene: TRBV20-1; d_gene: -; j_gene: TRBJ1-3; abundance: -; CDR3aa: CGTKRGNTIYF; CDR3nt: TGCGGGACGAAACGTGGAAACACCATATATTTT